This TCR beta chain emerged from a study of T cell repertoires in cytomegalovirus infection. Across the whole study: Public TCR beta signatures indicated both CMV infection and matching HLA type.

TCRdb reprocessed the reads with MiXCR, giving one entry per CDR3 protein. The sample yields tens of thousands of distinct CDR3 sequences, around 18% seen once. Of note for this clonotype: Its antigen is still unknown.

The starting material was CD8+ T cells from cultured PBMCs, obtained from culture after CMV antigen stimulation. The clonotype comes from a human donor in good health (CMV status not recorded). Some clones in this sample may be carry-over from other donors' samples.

The CDR3 DNA is TGTGCCAGCCTGGGGGGGATGAACACTGAAGCTTTCTTT. Residues: CASLGGMNTEAFF. The J gene is TRBJ1-1, the V gene TRBV6-6, with D maybe TRBD1 (5 bases). The CDR3 runs 13 residues. Trimming pared 8 bases from V and 0 bases from J, leaving 10 bases between. Germline CDR1 reads MNHNY; CDR2 reads SVGAGI (reference sequence).